This TCR beta chain was retrieved from a study of CD8+CD57+ T cells in acquired aplastic anemia. The wider study: DNA per sorted CD4+ or CD8+ sample ranged about 0.2 to 27.4 ug, averaging around 3.2 ug. On average, healthy donors gave 10 million to 14 million reads for CD4+ cells. Overall study findings and caveats: Shared by patients and controls, roughly 28 CD8+ CDR3s were abundant in patients. CD8+ Simpson's diversity showed no significant patient-control difference.

Investigators profiled TCR beta VDJ and CDR3 from genomic DNA template. TCRdb reanalysed the reads using MiXCR and keeps one entry per CDR3 protein. The top ten clones hold around 8% of a sample with some 68,000 distinct CDR3 sequences, 50% to 55% of them seen once. Worth noting for this clonotype: Antigen: not known.

V lost 11 bases to trimming and J lost 5 bases, with 30 bases between them. This CDR3 is 17 amino acids long. Germline V gene data show CDR1 as LNHDA and CDR2 as SQIVND (reference sequence). Sequencing was performed on sorted CD4+, CD8+, or CD8+CD57+ T cells (not recorded which) from PBMCs. The rearrangement joins TRBV19 to TRBJ1-2, with D perhaps TRBD1 (5 bases). The receptor was derived from a human donor in good health, serving as a control. DNA for the CDR3: TGTGCCGGTGGTCCGCAACAGGTATCCGGGGTCGGGTATGGCTACACCTTC. This sequence encodes CAGGPQQVSGVGYGYTF.